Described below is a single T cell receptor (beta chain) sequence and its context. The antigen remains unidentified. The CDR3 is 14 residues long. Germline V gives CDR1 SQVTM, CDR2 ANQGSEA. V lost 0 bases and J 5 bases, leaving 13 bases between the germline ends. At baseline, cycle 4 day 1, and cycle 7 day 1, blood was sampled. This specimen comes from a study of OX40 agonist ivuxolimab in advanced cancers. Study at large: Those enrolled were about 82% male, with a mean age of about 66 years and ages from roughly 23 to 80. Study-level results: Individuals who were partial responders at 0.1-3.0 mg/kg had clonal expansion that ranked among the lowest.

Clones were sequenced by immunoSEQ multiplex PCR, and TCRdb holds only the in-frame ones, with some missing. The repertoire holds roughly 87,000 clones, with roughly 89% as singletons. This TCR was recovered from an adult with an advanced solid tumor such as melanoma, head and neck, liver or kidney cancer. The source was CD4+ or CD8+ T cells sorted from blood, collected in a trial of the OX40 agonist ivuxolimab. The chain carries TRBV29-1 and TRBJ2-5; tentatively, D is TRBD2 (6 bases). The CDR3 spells CSVEDLPGEETQYF. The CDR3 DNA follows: TGCAGCGTTGAAGATCTTCCGGGGGAGGAGACCCAGTACTTC.